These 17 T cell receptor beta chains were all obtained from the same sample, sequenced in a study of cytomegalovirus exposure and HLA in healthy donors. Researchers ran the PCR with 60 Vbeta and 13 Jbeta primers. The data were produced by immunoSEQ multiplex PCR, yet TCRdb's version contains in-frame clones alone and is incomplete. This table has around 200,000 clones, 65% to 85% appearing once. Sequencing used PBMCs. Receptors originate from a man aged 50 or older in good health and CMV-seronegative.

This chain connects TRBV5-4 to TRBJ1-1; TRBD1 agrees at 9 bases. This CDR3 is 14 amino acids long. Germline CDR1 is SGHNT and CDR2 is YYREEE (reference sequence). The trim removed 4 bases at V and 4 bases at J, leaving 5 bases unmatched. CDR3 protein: CASSTGQGFTEAFF. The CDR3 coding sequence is TGTGCCAGCAGCACCGGACAGGGGTTCACTGAAGCTTTCTTT.

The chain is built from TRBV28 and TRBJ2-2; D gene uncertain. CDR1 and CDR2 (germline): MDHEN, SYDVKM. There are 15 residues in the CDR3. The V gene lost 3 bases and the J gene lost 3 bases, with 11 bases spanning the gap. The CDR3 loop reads CASSLARVYTGELFF. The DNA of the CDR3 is TGTGCCAGCAGTTTGGCACGGGTCTACACCGGGGAGCTGTTTTTT.

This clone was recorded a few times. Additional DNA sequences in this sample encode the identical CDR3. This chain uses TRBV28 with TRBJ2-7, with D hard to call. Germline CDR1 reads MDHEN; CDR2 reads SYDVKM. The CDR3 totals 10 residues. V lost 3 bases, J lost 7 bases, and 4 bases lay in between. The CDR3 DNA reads TGTGCCAGCAGTTTTAATGAGCAGTACTTC. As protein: CASSFNEQYF. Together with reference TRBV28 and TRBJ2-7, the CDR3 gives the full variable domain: DVKVTQSSRYLVKRTGEKVFLECVQDMDHENMFWYRQDPGLGLRLIYFSYDVKMKEKGDIPEGYSVSREKKERFSLILESASTNQTSMYLCASSFNEQYFGPGTRLTVT.

CDR3 amino acids: CASSWGPGQGTDTQYF. In DNA, the CDR3 is TGCGCCAGCAGCTGGGGACCGGGACAGGGCACAGATACGCAGTATTTT. The chain combines TRBV5-1 with TRBJ2-3, with 8 nucleotides matching TRBD1. Germline V lookup: CDR1 SGHRS, CDR2 YFSETQ. This CDR3 is 16 amino acids long. V trimming: 3 bases; J trimming: 1 base; junction bases outside the gene matches: 7. The full variable domain, with the rest looked up from reference TRBV5-1 and TRBJ2-3, is KAGVTQTPRYLIKTRGQQVTLSCSPISGHRSVSWYQQTPGQGLQFLFEYFSETQRNKGNFPGRFSGRQFSNSRSEMNVSTLELGDSALYLCASSWGPGQGTDTQYFGPGTRLTVL.

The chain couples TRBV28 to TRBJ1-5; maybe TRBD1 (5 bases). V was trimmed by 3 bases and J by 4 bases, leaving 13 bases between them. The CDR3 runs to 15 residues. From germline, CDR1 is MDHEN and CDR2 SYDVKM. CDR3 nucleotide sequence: TGTGCCAGCAGTTTGAGTCAGGGAGGAAATCAGCCCCAGCATTTT. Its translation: CASSLSQGGNQPQHF.

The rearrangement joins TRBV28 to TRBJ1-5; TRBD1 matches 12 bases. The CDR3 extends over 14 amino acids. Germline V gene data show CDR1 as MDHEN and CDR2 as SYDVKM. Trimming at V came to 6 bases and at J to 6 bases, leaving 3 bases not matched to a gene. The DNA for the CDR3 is TGTGCCAGCAGGGGGACAGGGGGCTTTCAGCCCCAGCATTTT. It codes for CASRGTGGFQPQHF.

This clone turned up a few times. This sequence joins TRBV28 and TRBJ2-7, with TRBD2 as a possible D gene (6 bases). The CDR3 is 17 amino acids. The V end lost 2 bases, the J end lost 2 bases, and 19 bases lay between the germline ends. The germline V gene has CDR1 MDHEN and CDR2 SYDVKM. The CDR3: CASSLGAGGGLPYEQYF. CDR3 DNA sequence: TGTGCCAGCAGTTTAGGAGCCGGGGGAGGCCTCCCCTACGAGCAGTACTTC.

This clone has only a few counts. Here the CDR3 DNA reads TGTGCCAGCAGCAAAGGGACTAGCGGGAGTTCCCCCCTCGGGGAGCTGTTTTTT. Its translation: CASSKGTSGSSPLGELFF. The V and J genes are TRBV5-4 and TRBJ2-2; 14 bases are shared with TRBD2. Germline loops: CDR1 SGHNT, CDR2 YYREEE (reference sequence). The CDR3 consists of 18 residues. Trimming at V came to 4 bases and at J to 7 bases, leaving 12 bases not matched to a gene.

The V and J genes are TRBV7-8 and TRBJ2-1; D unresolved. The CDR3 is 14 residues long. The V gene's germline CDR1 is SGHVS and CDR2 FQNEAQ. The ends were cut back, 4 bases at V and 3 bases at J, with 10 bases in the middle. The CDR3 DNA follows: TGTGCCAGCAGCTCCTTGCGGTACTACAATGAGCAGTTCTTC. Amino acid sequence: CASSSLRYYNEQFF.

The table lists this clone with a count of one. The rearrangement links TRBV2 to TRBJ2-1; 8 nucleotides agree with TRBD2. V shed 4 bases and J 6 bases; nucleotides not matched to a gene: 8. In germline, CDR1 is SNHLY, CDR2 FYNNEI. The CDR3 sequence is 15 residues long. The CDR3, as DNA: TGTGCCAGCAGTGCCTCGGGGACTAGAGTCAATGAGCAGTTCTTC. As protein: CASSASGTRVNEQFF.

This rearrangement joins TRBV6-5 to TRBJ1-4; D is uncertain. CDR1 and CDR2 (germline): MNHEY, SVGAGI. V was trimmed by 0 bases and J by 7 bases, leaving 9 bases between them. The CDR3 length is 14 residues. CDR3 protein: CASSYSAGGEKLFF. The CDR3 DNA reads TGTGCCAGCAGTTACTCGGCGGGAGGTGAAAAACTGTTTTTT.

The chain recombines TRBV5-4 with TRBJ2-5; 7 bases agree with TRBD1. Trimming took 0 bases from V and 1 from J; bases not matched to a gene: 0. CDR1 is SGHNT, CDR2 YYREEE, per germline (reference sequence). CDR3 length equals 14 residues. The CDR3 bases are TGTGCCAGCAGCTTGGACAGGGGCCAAGAGACCCAGTACTTC. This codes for CASSLDRGQETQYF.

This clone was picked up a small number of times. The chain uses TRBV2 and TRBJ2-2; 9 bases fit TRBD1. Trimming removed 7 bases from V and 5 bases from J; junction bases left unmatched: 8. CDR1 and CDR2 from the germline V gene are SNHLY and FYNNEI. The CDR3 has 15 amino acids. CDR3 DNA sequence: TGTGCCAGCATACCGGGACAGGGCCGGACCGGGGAGCTGTTTTTT. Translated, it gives CASIPGQGRTGELFF.

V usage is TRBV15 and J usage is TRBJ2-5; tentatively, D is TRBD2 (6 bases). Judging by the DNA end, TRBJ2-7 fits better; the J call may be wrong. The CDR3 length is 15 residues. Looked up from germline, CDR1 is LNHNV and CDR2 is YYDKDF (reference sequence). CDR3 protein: CATSRDLLAGYEQYF. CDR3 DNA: TGTGCCACCAGCAGAGATCTACTAGCCGGATACGAGCAGTACTTC.

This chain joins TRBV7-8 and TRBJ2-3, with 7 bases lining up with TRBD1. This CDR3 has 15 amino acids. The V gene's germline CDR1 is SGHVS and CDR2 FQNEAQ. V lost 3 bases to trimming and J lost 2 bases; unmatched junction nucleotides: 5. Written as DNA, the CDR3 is TGTGCCAGCAGCTTCAACAGGGGATCCACAGATACGCAGTATTTT. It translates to CASSFNRGSTDTQYF.

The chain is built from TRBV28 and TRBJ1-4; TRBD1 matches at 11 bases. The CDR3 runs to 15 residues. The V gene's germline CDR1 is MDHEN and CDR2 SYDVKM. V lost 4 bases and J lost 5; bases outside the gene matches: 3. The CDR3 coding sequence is TGTGCCAGCAGTTCCGGGACAGGGGGGAATGAAAAACTGTTTTTT. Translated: CASSSGTGGNEKLFF. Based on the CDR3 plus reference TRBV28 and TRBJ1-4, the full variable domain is DVKVTQSSRYLVKRTGEKVFLECVQDMDHENMFWYRQDPGLGLRLIYFSYDVKMKEKGDIPEGYSVSREKKERFSLILESASTNQTSMYLCASSSGTGGNEKLFFGSGTQLSVL.

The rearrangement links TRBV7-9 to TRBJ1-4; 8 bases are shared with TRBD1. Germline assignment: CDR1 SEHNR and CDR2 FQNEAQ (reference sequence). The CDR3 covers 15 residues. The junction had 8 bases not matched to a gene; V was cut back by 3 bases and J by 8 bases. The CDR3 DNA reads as TGTGCCAGCAGCTTGGAGACAGGGGTGTGGGAAAAACTGTTTTTT. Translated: CASSLETGVWEKLFF.